These 27 T cell receptor beta chains were sequenced from one sample in a study of T cell responses to AZD1222 COVID-19 vaccine. Sequencing used immunoSEQ multiplex PCR; TCRdb keeps in-frame clones, though not all of them. The table shows some 150,000 clones, with roughly 90% occurring only once. The sequencing here drew on peripheral blood, taken on day 0 of AZD1222 vaccination. Receptors were obtained from an adult in good health.

The chain couples TRBV24-1 to TRBJ2-1, with 10 bases lining up with TRBD2. The CDR3 has 16 amino acids. CDR1 and CDR2 (germline): KGHDR, SFDVKD. After removal of 2 bases from V and 2 bases from J, the junction contained 2 bases not matched to a gene. For the CDR3, the DNA is TGTGCCACCAGTGATTCCAGCGGGAGGGCCTACAATGAGCAGTTCTTC. Its protein is CATSDSSGRAYNEQFF.

This chain uses TRBV27 with TRBJ2-7; D uncertain. CDR1 is MNHEY, CDR2 SMNVEV, per germline (reference sequence). This CDR3 has 13 amino acids. V lost 3 bases and J 7 bases, leaving 13 bases between the germline ends. CDR3 sequence (DNA): TGTGCCAGCAGTTTTGCAGACCCCCTTGAGCAGTACTTC. It translates to CASSFADPLEQYF.

The chain recombines TRBV28 with TRBJ2-3; 11 bases are a match to TRBD1. The CDR3 loop spans 18 amino acids. After removal of 5 bases from V and 1 base from J, the junction contained 11 bases not matched to a gene. Germline V gives CDR1 MDHEN, CDR2 SYDVKM. The CDR3 is CASSPTGTGGVGTDTQYF. The CDR3 region has the DNA TGTGCCAGCAGTCCCACCGGGACAGGGGGAGTTGGCACAGATACGCAGTATTTT. Full variable domain (remainder filled in from reference TRBV28 and TRBJ2-3): DVKVTQSSRYLVKRTGEKVFLECVQDMDHENMFWYRQDPGLGLRLIYFSYDVKMKEKGDIPEGYSVSREKKERFSLILESASTNQTSMYLCASSPTGTGGVGTDTQYFGPGTRLTVL.

V and J are TRBV7-9 and TRBJ1-5; no firm D call. The CDR3 length is 12 residues. The V gene's germline CDR1 is SEHNR and CDR2 FQNEAQ (reference sequence). Trimming removed 5 bases from V and 4 bases from J, with 6 bases in between. The CDR3: CASSPTNQPQHF. Here the CDR3 DNA reads TGTGCCAGCAGCCCCACTAATCAGCCCCAGCATTTT.

The V and J genes are TRBV18 and TRBJ2-2; a possible D gene is TRBD2 (6 bases). CDR1 and CDR2 (germline): KGHSH, LQKENI. The CDR3 contains 13 residues. V lost 3 bases and J lost 7, with 9 bases in between. CDR3 amino acids: CASSPWRDGELFF. As DNA, the CDR3 is TGTGCCAGCTCACCTTGGAGGGACGGGGAGCTGTTTTTT.

As to this clone: A read error may account for a junction end that differs from germline. The V and J genes are TRBV2 and TRBJ1-2, with D unresolved. Germline V CDR1 and CDR2: SNHLY, FYNNEI. The CDR3 is made up of 12 amino acids. CDR3 in amino acids: CASSVSNFGYTF. The CDR3 bases are TGTGCCAGCAGTGTGTCGAACTTTGGCTACACCTTC. Supplemented by reference TRBV2 and TRBJ1-2, the full variable domain reads EPEVTQTPSHQVTQMGQEVILRCVPISNHLYFYWYRQILGQKVEFLVSFYNNEISEKSEIFDDQFSVERPDGSNFTLKIRSTKLEDSAMYFCASSVSNFGYTFGSGTRLTVV.

The chain links TRBV19 to TRBJ1-2; 8 bases are a match to TRBD1. The J segment lost 0 bases and the V segment lost 9 bases, leaving 3 bases of the junction unmatched. The CDR3 contains 13 residues. The germline V gene encodes CDR1 LNHDA and CDR2 SQIVND (reference sequence). DNA for the CDR3: TGTGCCAGCCGGGACAGGACTAACTATGGCTACACCTTC. It codes for CASRDRTNYGYTF.

This chain uses TRBV6-5 with TRBJ1-2; tentative D call: TRBD1 (5 bases). Germline V gene data show CDR1 as MNHEY and CDR2 as SVGAGI. CDR3 length equals 14 residues. V lost 6 bases to trimming and J lost 6 bases, with 17 bases between them. CDR3 in DNA: TGTGCCAGCAGCCCCGGGGGGGAAATTAATGGCTACACCTTC. The encoded protein is CASSPGGEINGYTF.

In its sample, this clone was seen a few times. The chain links TRBV29-1 to TRBJ1-2; D call uncertain. Trimming removed 5 bases from V and 2 bases from J, with 12 bases in between. The CDR3 is 13 residues long. Germline V gives CDR1 SQVTM, CDR2 ANQGSEA. CDR3 nucleotide sequence: TGCAGCGTTCCCTCCTGGAGCAACTATGGCTACACCTTC. This translates into CSVPSWSNYGYTF.

V and J are TRBV7-3 and TRBJ2-2, with 9 bases matching TRBD1. The germline V gene has CDR1 SGHTA and CDR2 FQGTGA. The CDR3 totals 16 residues. V lost 5 bases, J lost 7 bases, and 11 bases stayed unmatched. As DNA, the CDR3 is TGTGCCAGCAGCCCCCTCAGGACAGGGGAAATCGGGGAGCTGTTTTTT. It translates to CASSPLRTGEIGELFF.

The gene calls are TRBV19 and TRBJ1-2, with D possibly being TRBD1 (5 bases). CDR1 and CDR2 from the germline V gene are LNHDA and SQIVND (reference sequence). With 3 bases removed from V and 4 bases from J, the gap between germline ends came to 21 bases. This CDR3 is 17 amino acids long. CDR3 protein: CASSIIRGAGNLYGYTF. The CDR3 DNA reads TGTGCCAGTAGTATTATAAGGGGTGCGGGAAACCTCTATGGCTACACCTTC.

V gene TRBV11-2 combines with J gene TRBJ1-6, with D possibly TRBD1 on 5 matching bases. CDR1 and CDR2 (germline): SGHAT, FQNNGV. The germline V and J ends were trimmed by 5 bases and 10 bases, with 18 bases remaining between them. This CDR3 spans 15 amino acids. The CDR3 is CASSIRGGDRSPLHF. The CDR3 DNA sequence: TGTGCCAGCAGCATCCGGGGGGGGGATCGATCACCCCTCCACTTT.

The rearrangement links TRBV20-1 to TRBJ1-2; D is perhaps TRBD1 (5 bases). Trimming took 3 bases from V and 4 from J, leaving 18 bases between them. The CDR3 contains 15 residues. Per germline, CDR1 DFQATT and CDR2 SNEGSKA (reference sequence). In nucleotides, the CDR3 is TGCAGTGCTAGTTCGGGGCAGGCCCTTTCCTATGGCTACACCTTC. Translating it yields CSASSGQALSYGYTF.

This chain uses TRBV27 with TRBJ1-5; the match to TRBD1 covers 11 bases. Germline CDR1 is MNHEY and CDR2 is SMNVEV (reference sequence). This CDR3 has 16 residues. V shed 1 base and J 5 bases; nucleotides not matched to a gene: 4. The CDR3 here is CASSLLGQGGDQPQHF. The CDR3 DNA is TGTGCCAGCAGTTTATTGGGACAGGGGGGCGATCAGCCCCAGCATTTT.

The chain carries TRBV12-3 or TRBV12-4 and TRBJ1-1, with 8 bases aligning to TRBD1. The CDR3 covers 13 residues. The trim removed 5 bases at V and 4 bases at J, leaving 3 bases unmatched. CDR3 coding DNA: TGTGCCAGCAGTCCACAGGGGGGCACTGAAGCTTTCTTT. Its protein product is CASSPQGGTEAFF.

The chain combines TRBV6-6 with TRBJ2-7, with TRBD2 identical over 8 bases. With V trimmed by 7 bases and J by 0 bases, 5 bases remained unmatched. Per the germline V gene, CDR1 is MNHNY and CDR2 is SVGAGI (reference sequence). The CDR3 is 14 amino acids. The CDR3 is CASMSSGSSYEQYF. The DNA for the CDR3 is TGTGCCAGCATGTCAAGCGGGAGCTCCTACGAGCAGTACTTC.

This sequence joins TRBV3-1 (or the pseudogene TRBV3-2) and TRBJ2-3; TRBD2 matches at 7 bases. Per the germline V gene, CDR1 is LGHDT and CDR2 is YNNKEL (reference sequence). The length of the CDR3 is 15 residues. After removal of 4 bases from V and 2 bases from J, the junction contained 6 bases not matched to a gene. CDR3 amino acids: CASSREGGITDTQYF. As DNA, the CDR3 is TGTGCCAGCAGCCGGGAGGGAGGGATCACAGATACGCAGTATTTT.

V is TRBV4-3 and J is TRBJ1-6, with D maybe TRBD1 (5 bases). The germline V and J ends were trimmed by 0 bases and 10 bases, with 10 bases remaining between them. The CDR3 runs to 14 residues. Germline V lookup: CDR1 LGHNA, CDR2 YSLEER. The CDR3 sequence is CASSQEAGESPLHF. The CDR3 DNA sequence: TGCGCCAGCAGCCAAGAGGCGGGGGAATCACCCCTCCACTTT.

The chain is built from TRBV7-8 and TRBJ1-1; D is undetermined. The CDR3 consists of 16 residues. The germline CDR1 and CDR2 sequences are SGHVS and FQNEAQ. Trimming shortened V by 0 bases and J by 6 bases, and 17 bases separated the two germline ends. The CDR3 here is CASSLAGSFGRAEAFF. CDR3 DNA: TGTGCCAGCAGCTTAGCGGGGAGTTTTGGCCGGGCTGAAGCTTTCTTT.

The V and J genes are TRBV4-1 and TRBJ1-2, with D tentatively TRBD1 (5 bases). The CDR3 totals 15 residues. Germline-derived CDR1 and CDR2 are MGHRA and YSYEKL. Trimming pared 5 bases from V and 3 bases from J, leaving 16 bases between. The CDR3 DNA follows: TGCGCCAGCAGCTACCCGGGGGGGAGAGACTATGGCTACACCTTC. As protein: CASSYPGGRDYGYTF.

The V call is TRBV9, the J call TRBJ2-2; 8 bases are a match to TRBD1. Germline loops: CDR1 SGDLS, CDR2 YYNGEE. Losses at the gene ends were 7 bases for V and 4 bases for J; bases not matched to a gene: 0. This CDR3 comprises 12 residues. The CDR3 region has the DNA TGTGCCAGCGGACAGGGCACCGGGGAGCTGTTTTTT. Residues: CASGQGTGELFF.

The genes are TRBV11-2 and TRBJ2-7; no reliable D call. CDR3 length equals 13 residues. Per germline, CDR1 SGHAT and CDR2 FQNNGV. The germline V and J ends were trimmed by 7 bases and 3 bases, with 13 bases remaining between them. The CDR3 coding sequence is TGTGCCAGCAACCTTCACAGAAACTACGAGCAGTACTTC. Protein: CASNLHRNYEQYF.

The V call is TRBV7-2, the J call TRBJ1-2; possible D gene TRBD1, 5 bases. The V gene lost 2 bases and the J gene lost 7 bases, with 11 bases spanning the gap. CDR3 length: 13 residues. Germline CDR1 and CDR2: SGHTA and FQGNSA. The CDR3, as DNA: TGTGCCAGCAGCTTATCGGCAGGGACTGGCTACACCTTC. Translation: CASSLSAGTGYTF.

The V call is TRBV9, the J call TRBJ1-6; 8 bases are shared with TRBD1. Germline CDR1 reads SGDLS; CDR2 reads YYNGEE. This CDR3 region has 15 residues. J lost 9 bases, V lost 0 bases, and 5 bases had no gene match. In nucleotides, the CDR3 is TGTGCCAGCAGCGTAGAATGGACAGGGTCTTCACCCCTCCACTTT. Amino acids: CASSVEWTGSSPLHF.

The V call is TRBV4-1, the J call TRBJ2-1, with 7 bases aligning to TRBD1. The CDR3 runs to 14 residues. Trimming at V came to 3 bases and at J to 5 bases, leaving 4 bases not matched to a gene. Germline V CDR1 and CDR2: MGHRA, YSYEKL. The CDR3 protein is CASSQRQGDNEQFF. The CDR3 DNA sequence: TGCGCCAGCAGCCAGCGACAGGGTGACAATGAGCAGTTCTTC.

The chain recombines TRBV5-8 with TRBJ2-7; TRBD1 agrees at 12 bases. Losses at the gene ends were 5 bases for V and 6 bases for J; bases not matched to a gene: 9. Germline assignment: CDR1 SGHTS and CDR2 YDEGEE. This CDR3 is built from 15 residues. The CDR3 DNA is TGTGCCAGCAGAACCTCGGGGACAGGGGGCGGCGAGCAGTACTTC. It yields the protein CASRTSGTGGGEQYF.

Only one count was recorded for this clone. The chain links TRBV7-9 to TRBJ1-5, with 11 nucleotides matching TRBD1. V lost 5 bases and J lost 4; bases outside the gene matches: 10. From germline, CDR1 is SEHNR and CDR2 FQNEAQ (reference sequence). The CDR3 is 17 amino acids. CDR3 residues: CASSRGTGTGGNQPQHF. CDR3 DNA sequence: TGTGCCAGCAGCCGTGGGACCGGGACAGGGGGGAATCAGCCCCAGCATTTT.